The 6 T cell receptor beta chains below come from one sample, sequenced in a study of CD8 T cells in ankylosing spondylitis. One entry per CDR3 protein, called by TCRdb with MiXCR from the 5' RACE reads. The data show about 130,000 distinct CDR3 sequences, around 9% seen once. The sample taken for sequencing was blood, either unsorted or a sorted T cell fraction (not recorded which). These receptors all come from a male donor with ankylosing spondylitis or in good health (not recorded which).

The table lists this clonotype with a few counts. The rearrangement joins TRBV16 to TRBJ2-7; 7 bases fit TRBD1. Germline lookup yields CDR1 KGHSY and CDR2 FQNENV. J was trimmed by 7 bases and V by 0 bases; bases with no gene match: 15. The CDR3 totals 17 residues. The CDR3 sequence: CASSQSVGTVNYGEQYF. The CDR3, as DNA: TGTGCCAGCAGCCAATCGGTCGGGACAGTGAACTACGGGGAGCAGTACTTC.

The J gene is TRBJ2-3, the V gene TRBV28, with 15 bases fitting TRBD2. V shed 2 bases, J shed 5 bases, and the junction held 2 bases outside the gene matches. The CDR3 has 16 residues. CDR1 and CDR2 (germline): MDHEN, SYDVKM. This chain's CDR3 is CASSLRTSGRGDTQYF. CDR3 coding DNA: TGTGCCAGCAGTTTAAGGACTAGCGGGAGGGGAGATACGCAGTATTTT.

This clonotype appeared many times. This rearrangement joins TRBV7-3 to TRBJ2-3, with D tentatively TRBD2 (6 bases). This CDR3 has 16 residues. Germline-derived CDR1 and CDR2 are SGHTA and FQGTGA. Between the trimmed V and J ends, which lost 3 bases and 2 bases, there was a span of 15 bases. The CDR3 DNA reads TGTGCCAGCAGCTTCGGTTTGGGGAGGAACACAGATACGCAGTATTTT. Its translation: CASSFGLGRNTDTQYF.

The chain recombines TRBV28 with TRBJ2-4; tentatively, D is TRBD1 (5 bases). There are 15 residues in the CDR3. Germline lookup yields CDR1 MDHEN and CDR2 SYDVKM. V lost 0 bases to trimming and J lost 0 bases, with 6 bases between them. The CDR3 DNA follows: TGTGCCAGCAGTTTATGGACAGAAGCCAAAAACATTCAGTACTTC. Residues: CASSLWTEAKNIQYF.

This clonotype was observed many times. V and J are TRBV5-1 and TRBJ2-5; D remains ambiguous. Trimming cost V 3 bases and J 0 bases, with 12 bases left between them. The germline V gene encodes CDR1 SGHRS and CDR2 YFSETQ. The CDR3 totals 15 residues. The CDR3 DNA reads as TGCGCCAGCAGCTCAGTACCTGGGTACCAAGAGACCCAGTACTTC. Amino acid sequence: CASSSVPGYQETQYF.

This clonotype was counted only a few times. J is TRBJ2-3 and V is TRBV20-1, with D possibly called TRBD1 or TRBD2 (5 bases each). V was shortened by 6 bases and J by 7 bases, with 23 bases between the two germline ends. The V gene's germline CDR1 is DFQATT and CDR2 SNEGSKA (reference sequence). This CDR3 spans 15 amino acids. The DNA for the CDR3 is TGCAGTGCCAGGAAGGGGCTAGCAAGCTCCAATACGCAGTATTTT. Translation: CSARKGLASSNTQYF.